The rows below give T cell receptor beta chains drawn from one sample of a study of T-cell reconstitution after alpha-beta-depleted transplantation in children. TCRdb used MiXCR to reprocess the PCR reads, holding one entry per CDR3 protein. Of some 220,000 distinct CDR3 sequences in the sample, about a tenth were seen once. The source was PBMCs from the stem cell graft donor, collected from the stem cell graft. Receptors were obtained from a human donor who donated a stem cell graft to a child with acute lymphoblastic leukemia. Both conserved end residues are part of each CDR3. Fields, in order: clone size, V gene, D gene, J gene, CDR3 protein, CDR3 DNA. D genes are given only for firm matches. Clone size appears in some rows only: once, few, many, or a class for an expanded clone.

clone_size: many; v_call: TRBV7-2; d_call: NA; j_call: TRBJ1-1; cdr3_aa: CASSLEPDNTEAFF; cdr3_nt: TGTGCCAGCAGCTTAGAACCGGACAACACTGAAGCTTTCTTT
clone_size: few; v_call: TRBV2; d_call: NA; j_call: TRBJ1-3; cdr3_aa: CASLGRHTSGNTIYF; cdr3_nt: TGTGCCAGTTTGGGACGGCACACCTCTGGAAACACCATATATTTT
clone_size: few; v_call: TRBV7-2; d_call: NA; j_call: TRBJ1-1; cdr3_aa: CASSLEAARGTEAFF; cdr3_nt: TGTGCCAGCAGCTTAGAGGCTGCTCGGGGCACTGAAGCTTTCTTT
clone_size: many; v_call: TRBV10-2; d_call: NA; j_call: TRBJ1-2; cdr3_aa: CASSERGALKGYTF; cdr3_nt: TGCGCCAGCAGTGAGAGAGGCGCCTTGAAGGGCTACACCTTC
clone_size: NA; v_call: TRBV7-9; d_call: NA; j_call: TRBJ1-2; cdr3_aa: CASSLTRGRGYTF; cdr3_nt: TGTGCCAGCAGCTTGACAAGGGGACGTGGCTACACCTTC
clone_size: many; v_call: TRBV12-3/TRBV12-4; d_call: NA; j_call: TRBJ2-3; cdr3_aa: CASSLRSGAPDTQYF; cdr3_nt: TGTGCCAGCAGTTTACGGTCGGGGGCCCCCGATACGCAGTATTTT
clone_size: few; v_call: TRBV5-1; d_call: NA; j_call: TRBJ2-3; cdr3_aa: CASSLGGIGTDTQYF; cdr3_nt: TGCGCCAGCAGCTTGGGGGGGATCGGCACAGATACGCAGTATTTT
clone_size: NA; v_call: TRBV4-2; d_call: NA; j_call: TRBJ2-7; cdr3_aa: CASSHGSPCEQYF; cdr3_nt: TGTGCCAGCAGCCATGGGAGCCCCTGCGAGCAGTACTTC
clone_size: NA; v_call: TRBV3-1; d_call: NA; j_call: TRBJ2-7; cdr3_aa: CASSRASEQYF; cdr3_nt: TGTGCCAGCAGCCGGGCTTCCGAGCAGTACTTC
clone_size: NA; v_call: TRBV10-3; d_call: TRBD1; j_call: TRBJ1-2; cdr3_aa: CAIRDGQVGYGYTF; cdr3_nt: TGTGCCATCAGGGACGGACAGGTTGGGTATGGCTACACCTTC
clone_size: NA; v_call: TRBV11-3; d_call: NA; j_call: TRBJ1-3; cdr3_aa: CASSGDGNTIYF; cdr3_nt: TGTGCCAGCAGTGGGGATGGAAACACCATATATTTT
clone_size: NA; v_call: TRBV15; d_call: TRBD2; j_call: TRBJ2-3; cdr3_aa: CATSGAGGLDTQYF; cdr3_nt: TGTGCCACCAGCGGAGCGGGGGGGCTTGATACGCAGTATTTT
clone_size: few; v_call: TRBV5-8; d_call: NA; j_call: TRBJ1-2; cdr3_aa: CASSLYREAGGYTF; cdr3_nt: TGTGCCAGCAGCTTGTATCGGGAAGCGGGGGGCTACACCTTC
clone_size: NA; v_call: TRBV7-2; d_call: NA; j_call: TRBJ2-1; cdr3_aa: CASSWTGSSYNEQFF; cdr3_nt: TGTGCCAGCAGCTGGACGGGGAGCTCCTACAATGAGCAGTTCTTC
clone_size: NA; v_call: TRBV5-6; d_call: TRBD2; j_call: TRBJ2-3; cdr3_aa: CASSWTSSSTDTQYF; cdr3_nt: TGTGCCAGCAGCTGGACTAGCTCAAGCACAGATACGCAGTATTTT
clone_size: many; v_call: TRBV12-3/TRBV12-4; d_call: TRBD1; j_call: TRBJ1-5; cdr3_aa: CASTAQGAGQPQHF; cdr3_nt: TGTGCCAGCACCGCTCAGGGGGCTGGTCAGCCCCAGCATTTT
clone_size: few; v_call: TRBV27; d_call: NA; j_call: TRBJ1-2; cdr3_aa: CASSFHGGDGYTF; cdr3_nt: TGTGCCAGCAGTTTTCATGGGGGCGACGGCTACACCTTC
clone_size: few; v_call: TRBV5-1; d_call: TRBD1; j_call: TRBJ2-1; cdr3_aa: CASSTRQGLDNEQFF; cdr3_nt: TGCGCCAGCAGCACGAGACAGGGGCTGGACAATGAGCAGTTCTTC
clone_size: few; v_call: TRBV6-1; d_call: TRBD1; j_call: TRBJ1-4; cdr3_aa: CASSQQGWNEKLFF; cdr3_nt: TGTGCCAGCAGTCAACAGGGGTGGAATGAAAAACTGTTTTTT